The 26 T cell receptor beta chains given below trace back to one sample, sequenced in a study of cytomegalovirus exposure and HLA in healthy donors. PCR was performed using 60 Vbeta and 13 Jbeta primers. Assay: immunoSEQ multiplex PCR; the TCRdb copy retains only in-frame clones and omits some. The data contain 150,000 to 200,000 clones, around 78% of them seen just once; the ten biggest clones take up approximately 1%. The sample taken for sequencing was PBMCs. All receptors derive from a woman in her thirties or forties in good health and CMV-seronegative.

The V call is TRBV7-9, the J call TRBJ1-1; 8 positions match TRBD1. Losses at the gene ends were 4 bases for V and 8 bases for J; bases not matched to a gene: 15. Germline CDR1 is SEHNR and CDR2 is FQNEAQ (reference sequence). The CDR3 length is 16 residues. DNA for the CDR3: TGTGCCAGCAGCTCGCAGGAGGCTGGGACAGGTGAGGAAGCTTTCTTT. Translated: CASSSQEAGTGEEAFF.

V usage is TRBV5-1 and J usage is TRBJ1-4; 12 bases fit TRBD1. Trimming removed 5 bases from V and 8 bases from J; junction bases left unmatched: 13. The V gene's germline CDR1 is SGHRS and CDR2 YFSETQ. The CDR3 runs 17 residues. CDR3 DNA: TGCGCCAGCAGGAGGAGGGGACAGGGGGCAATAGAGGAAAAACTGTTTTTT. Translated: CASRRRGQGAIEEKLFF.

The chain combines TRBV18 with TRBJ1-5; a weak D match, TRBD1 (5 bases). This CDR3 is built from 13 residues. CDR1 KGHSH and CDR2 LQKENI come from the germline V gene. V was trimmed by 4 bases and J by 6 bases, leaving 10 bases between them. CDR3 bases: TGTGCCAGCTCACGGGGGGAGGGTCAGCCCCAGCATTTT. Translated, it gives CASSRGEGQPQHF.

The chain has TRBV30 and TRBJ1-1; unclear D gene. This CDR3 is built from 13 residues. The V and J ends lost 2 bases and 0 bases respectively, with 7 bases between them. CDR1 GTSNPN and CDR2 SVGIG come from the germline V gene (reference sequence). In DNA form, the CDR3 reads TGTGCCTGGAGTAAGCTTTTGAACACTGAAGCTTTCTTT. It yields the protein CAWSKLLNTEAFF. The whole variable domain, remainder taken from reference TRBV30 and TRBJ1-1, is SQTIHQWPATLVQPVGSPLSLECTVEGTSNPNLYWYRQAAGRGLQLLFYSVGIGQISSEVPQNLSASRPQDRQFILSSKKLLLSDSGFYLCAWSKLLNTEAFFGQGTRLTVV.

V is TRBV9 and J is TRBJ1-4, with 8 bases lining up with TRBD1. The CDR3 totals 15 residues. V shed 0 bases, J shed 4 bases, and the junction held 2 bases outside the gene matches. Germline CDR1 SGDLS, CDR2 YYNGEE. The CDR3 DNA follows: TGTGCCAGCAGCGTAGGGACAGGGTTTAATGAAAAACTGTTTTTT. The encoded protein is CASSVGTGFNEKLFF. Drawing the rest from reference TRBV9 and TRBJ1-4, the complete variable domain is DSGVTQTPKHLITATGQRVTLRCSPRSGDLSVYWYQQSLDQGLQFLIQYYNGEERAKGNILERFSAQQFPDLHSELNLSSLELGDSALYFCASSVGTGFNEKLFFGSGTQLSVL.

The table lists this clone with a few counts. This chain uses TRBV2 with TRBJ2-6; a possible D gene is TRBD1 (6 bases). Per the germline V gene, CDR1 is SNHLY and CDR2 is FYNNEI. CDR3 length: 15 residues. V lost 3 bases to trimming and J lost 2 bases, with 8 bases between them. This chain's CDR3 is CASSDQGTGANVLTF. CDR3 nucleotides: TGTGCCAGCAGTGACCAGGGGACTGGGGCCAACGTCCTGACTTTC.

The chain uses TRBV10-1 and TRBJ2-7, with 7 bases identical to TRBD1. From germline, CDR1 is WNHNN and CDR2 SYGVQD (reference sequence). CDR3 size: 10 residues. Here the CDR3 reads CANRGCEQYF. In DNA, the CDR3 is TGCGCTAACAGGGGTTGCGAGCAGTACTTC.

The chain combines TRBV5-1 with TRBJ2-2; weak D call: TRBD1 (6 bases). CDR3 length: 15 residues. V lost 4 bases to trimming and J lost 3 bases, with 13 bases between them. The V gene's germline CDR1 is SGHRS and CDR2 YFSETQ. CDR3 DNA: TGCGCCAGCAGCCCTTCGAACAGGGACACCGGGGAGCTGTTTTTT. Translated, it gives CASSPSNRDTGELFF. Together with reference TRBV5-1 and TRBJ2-2, the CDR3 gives the full variable domain: KAGVTQTPRYLIKTRGQQVTLSCSPISGHRSVSWYQQTPGQGLQFLFEYFSETQRNKGNFPGRFSGRQFSNSRSEMNVSTLELGDSALYLCASSPSNRDTGELFFGEGSRLTVL.

The chain links TRBV2 to TRBJ2-1; weak D call: TRBD2 (6 bases). Per germline, CDR1 SNHLY and CDR2 FYNNEI. This CDR3 is 12 amino acids long. Deletions cut 4 bases from V and 12 bases from J, with 13 bases between. The CDR3 reads CASSGDSKRQFF. In nucleotides, the CDR3 is TGTGCCAGCAGTGGGGACTCCAAAAGGCAGTTCTTC.

V gene TRBV7-8 combines with J gene TRBJ2-1; perhaps TRBD1 as D (5 bases). The CDR3 has 16 residues. Trimming cost V 1 base and J 7 bases, with 17 bases left between them. Germline V gene lookup returns CDR1 SGHVS and CDR2 FQNEAQ. The CDR3 bases are TGTGCCAGCAGCTTAGGGGGCTCAGGACGCCAGAATGAGCAGTTCTTC. Translation gives CASSLGGSGRQNEQFF.

CDR3 sequence: CASIQGIAAHSEQFF. CDR3 in DNA: TGTGCCAGCATCCAAGGAATAGCGGCCCACTCTGAGCAGTTCTTC. The V gene is TRBV28, the J gene TRBJ2-1, with a possible D match to TRBD2 (6 bases). Per germline, CDR1 MDHEN and CDR2 SYDVKM. V lost 7 bases, J lost 9 bases, and 22 bases lay in between. The CDR3 sequence is 15 residues long. Full variable domain (rest looked up from reference TRBV28 and TRBJ2-1): DVKVTQSSRYLVKRTGEKVFLECVQDMDHENMFWYRQDPGLGLRLIYFSYDVKMKEKGDIPEGYSVSREKKERFSLILESASTNQTSMYLCASIQGIAAHSEQFFGPGTRLTVL.

This clone has just one count. The gene calls are TRBV30 and TRBJ1-5; D gene unclear. Germline V gene sequence: CDR1 GTSNPN, CDR2 SVGIG (reference sequence). Trimming cost V 0 bases and J 4 bases, with 7 bases left between them. CDR3 length: 13 residues. The CDR3 sequence is CAWSVGDNQPQHF. The CDR3, as DNA: TGTGCCTGGAGTGTCGGTGATAATCAGCCCCAGCATTTT.

This rearrangement joins TRBV4-2 to TRBJ2-5; TRBD2 might be the D (5 bases). The CDR3 extends over 16 amino acids. CDR1 and CDR2 (germline): LGHNA, YNFKEQ. V lost 4 bases and J 4 bases, leaving 19 bases between the germline ends. CDR3 sequence reads: CASSPGRVGEGETQYF. The CDR3 DNA reads TGTGCCAGCAGCCCTGGCCGTGTGGGAGAAGGAGAGACCCAGTACTTC.

The chain links TRBV2 to TRBJ2-2, with D unclear. The V end was cut by 2 bases, the J end by 3 bases, with 10 bases between. Germline CDR1 and CDR2: SNHLY and FYNNEI. The CDR3 runs to 15 residues. The CDR3 coding sequence is TGTGCCAGCAGTGAATTGAGAGAGTACACCGGGGAGCTGTTTTTT. As protein: CASSELREYTGELFF.

The genes are TRBV5-6 and TRBJ2-7, with 8 bases that match TRBD1. The CDR3 consists of 14 residues. V was clipped by 3 bases and J by 2 bases; unmatched bases: 4. From germline, CDR1 is SGHDT and CDR2 YYEEEE. The CDR3 nucleotides are TGTGCCAGCAGCTACGACAGGGGAGCCTACGAGCAGTACTTC. It codes for CASSYDRGAYEQYF. The entire variable domain, with the rest obtained from reference TRBV5-6 and TRBJ2-7, is as follows: DAGVTQSPTHLIKTRGQQVTLRCSPKSGHDTVSWYQQALGQGPQFIFQYYEEEERQRGNFPDRFSGHQFPNYSSELNVNALLLGDSALYLCASSYDRGAYEQYFGPGTRLTVT.

This clone was seen a single time. V is TRBV7-3 and J is TRBJ2-7; D gene uncertain. Germline values: CDR1 SGHTA, CDR2 FQGTGA. This CDR3 spans 13 amino acids. V shed 2 bases and J shed 1 base, with 6 bases lying between them. The CDR3 is CASSLGLSYEQYF. DNA of the CDR3: TGTGCCAGCAGCTTAGGCCTTTCCTACGAGCAGTACTTC.

A single count supports this clone. The chain links TRBV7-9 to TRBJ2-2, with a weak D call TRBD1 (5 bases). V was pared by 2 bases and J by 5 bases, with 6 bases between. CDR1 and CDR2 (germline): SEHNR, FQNEAQ (reference sequence). CDR3 size: 13 residues. The CDR3 reads CASSLKGTGELFF. The DNA for the CDR3 is TGTGCCAGCAGCTTAAAGGGGACCGGGGAGCTGTTTTTT. Full variable domain (rest looked up from reference TRBV7-9 and TRBJ2-2): DTGVSQNPRHKITKRGQNVTFRCDPISEHNRLYWYRQTLGQGPEFLTYFQNEAQLEKSRLLSDRFSAERPKGSFSTLEIQRTEQGDSAMYLCASSLKGTGELFFGEGSRLTVL.

This clone was seen a single time. V usage is TRBV19 and J usage is TRBJ1-2; 9 bases line up with TRBD1. The junction had 3 bases not matched to a gene; V was cut back by 4 bases and J by 6 bases. The CDR3 length is 13 residues. From germline, CDR1 is LNHDA and CDR2 SQIVND (reference sequence). CDR3 region: CASSSRQGDGYTF. CDR3 nucleotide sequence: TGTGCCAGTAGTAGTCGACAGGGGGATGGCTACACCTTC.

J is TRBJ1-5 and V is TRBV29-1; 8 nucleotides agree with TRBD1. The junction had 10 bases not matched to a gene; V was cut back by 4 bases and J by 5 bases. In germline, CDR1 is SQVTM, CDR2 ANQGSEA. This CDR3 region has 15 residues. The CDR3 is CSVVPGGGKDQPQHF. Written as DNA, the CDR3 is TGCAGCGTTGTCCCAGGGGGCGGAAAGGATCAGCCCCAGCATTTT.

The chain is built from TRBV18 and TRBJ2-2, with D possibly matching TRBD2 (5 bases). V lost 3 bases, J lost 2 bases, and 7 bases lay in between. Germline V lookup: CDR1 KGHSH, CDR2 LQKENI. This CDR3 is built from 14 residues. The CDR3 DNA sequence: TGTGCCAGCTCACCGGACTTTAACACCGGGGAGCTGTTTTTT. Protein: CASSPDFNTGELFF.

The chain couples TRBV5-1 to TRBJ1-2; 9 nucleotides agree with TRBD1. The V and J ends lost 4 bases and 4 bases, in that order; junction bases with no gene match: 11. This CDR3 has 16 amino acids. CDR1 SGHRS and CDR2 YFSETQ come from the germline V gene. CDR3 nucleotides: TGCGCCAGCAGCCTGGGACCGGACAGGGGATTCTATGGCTACACCTTC. As protein: CASSLGPDRGFYGYTF.

The gene calls are TRBV5-6 and TRBJ1-1; D is possibly TRBD1 (6 bases). Germline loops: CDR1 SGHDT, CDR2 YYEEEE. Trimming shortened V by 1 base and J by 0 bases, and 10 bases separated the two germline ends. CDR3 size: 15 residues. CDR3 coding DNA: TGTGCCAGCAGCTTGTGGGCAGGGGTGAACACTGAAGCTTTCTTT. Translating gives CASSLWAGVNTEAFF.

The V gene is TRBV13, the J gene TRBJ2-5, with 11 bases that match TRBD1. The J segment lost 4 bases and the V segment lost 6 bases, leaving 4 bases of the junction unmatched. The CDR3 is 14 residues long. CDR1 and CDR2 from the germline V gene are PRHDT and FYEKMQ (reference sequence). The CDR3 sequence: CASRGQGEGETQYF. Written as DNA, the CDR3 is TGTGCCAGCAGGGGACAGGGGGAAGGAGAGACCCAGTACTTC.

The chain is built from TRBV18 and TRBJ2-3; unclear D gene. The CDR3 contains 14 residues. Germline V gives CDR1 KGHSH, CDR2 LQKENI. The ends were cut back, 2 bases at V and 4 bases at J, with 10 bases in the middle. The CDR3 nucleotides read TGTGCCAGCTCACCAGGCAGGATACCAGATACGCAGTATTTT. Its translation: CASSPGRIPDTQYF.

CDR3 sequence (DNA): TGCAGCGTTGACACAGCCTATGGCTACACCTTC. It yields the protein CSVDTAYGYTF. The chain joins TRBV29-1 to TRBJ1-2; D remains unclear. V was shortened by 3 bases and J by 4 bases, with 6 bases between the two germline ends. CDR1 SQVTM and CDR2 ANQGSEA come from the germline V gene. The CDR3 covers 11 residues.

The V gene is TRBV6-5, the J gene TRBJ1-4; no reliable D call. Germline V gene data show CDR1 as MNHEY and CDR2 as SVGAGI. Trimming left V 6 bases short and J 2 bases short, with 10 bases between. The CDR3 extends over 14 amino acids. CDR3 bases: TGTGCCAGCAGAGACGGGGTCACTAATGAAAAACTGTTTTTT. This encodes CASRDGVTNEKLFF.